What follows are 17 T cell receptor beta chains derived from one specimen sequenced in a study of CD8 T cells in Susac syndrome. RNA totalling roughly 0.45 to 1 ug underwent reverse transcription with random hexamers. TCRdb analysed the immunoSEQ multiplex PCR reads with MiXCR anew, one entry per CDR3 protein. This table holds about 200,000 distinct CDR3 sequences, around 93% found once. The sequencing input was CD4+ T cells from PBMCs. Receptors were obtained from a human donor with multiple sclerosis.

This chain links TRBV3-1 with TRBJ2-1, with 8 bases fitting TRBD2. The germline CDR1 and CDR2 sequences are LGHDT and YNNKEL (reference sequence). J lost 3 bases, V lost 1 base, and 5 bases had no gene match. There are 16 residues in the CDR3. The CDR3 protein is CASSQGAGGHYNEQFF. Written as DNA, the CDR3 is TGTGCCAGCAGCCAAGGGGCGGGGGGCCACTACAATGAGCAGTTCTTC.

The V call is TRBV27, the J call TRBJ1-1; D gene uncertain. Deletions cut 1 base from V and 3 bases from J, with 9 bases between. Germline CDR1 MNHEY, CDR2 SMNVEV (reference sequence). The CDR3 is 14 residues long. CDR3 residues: CASSLLGIDTEAFF. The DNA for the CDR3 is TGTGCCAGCAGTTTATTGGGAATAGACACTGAAGCTTTCTTT.

The CDR3 loop reads CASSYSGGRTDTQYF. CDR3 DNA: TGTGCCAGCAGTTACTCAGGGGGCCGCACAGATACGCAGTATTTT. This chain joins TRBV6-5 and TRBJ2-3; 7 bases fit TRBD1. Germline V gene data show CDR1 as MNHEY and CDR2 as SVGAGI. Unmatched junction bases numbered 1, after V lost 0 bases and J lost 1 base. The CDR3 length is 15 residues.

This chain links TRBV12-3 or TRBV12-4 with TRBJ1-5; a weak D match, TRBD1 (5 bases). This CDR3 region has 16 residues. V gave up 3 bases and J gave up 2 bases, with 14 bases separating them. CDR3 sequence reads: CASSFPGRVGNQPQHF. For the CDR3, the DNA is TGTGCCAGCAGTTTCCCGGGGCGGGTAGGCAATCAGCCCCAGCATTTT.

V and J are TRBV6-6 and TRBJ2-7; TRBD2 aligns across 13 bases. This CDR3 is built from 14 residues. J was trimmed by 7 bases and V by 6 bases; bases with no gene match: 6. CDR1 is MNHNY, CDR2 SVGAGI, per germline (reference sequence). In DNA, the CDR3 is TGTGCCAGCAGAAAGGGACTAGCGGGGTTGGAGCAGTACGTC. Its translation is CASRKGLAGLEQYV.

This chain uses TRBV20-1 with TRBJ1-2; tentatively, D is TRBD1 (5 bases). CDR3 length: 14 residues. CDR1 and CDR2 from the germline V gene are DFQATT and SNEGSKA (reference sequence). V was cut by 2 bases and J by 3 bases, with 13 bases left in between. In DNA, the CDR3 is TGCAGTGCTAGAACCGGGGCGCCCTACTATGGCTACACCTTC. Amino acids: CSARTGAPYYGYTF.

The CDR3 DNA reads as TGTGCCAGCAGTTCGCTAGGGGGTAAACTGTTTTTT. Encoded protein: CASSSLGGKLFF. This chain links TRBV27 with TRBJ1-4; D may be TRBD1 (6 bases). Trimming stripped 4 bases from V and 11 bases from J, with 11 bases between. From germline, CDR1 is MNHEY and CDR2 SMNVEV (reference sequence). This CDR3 contains 12 residues. Supplemented by reference TRBV27 and TRBJ1-4, the full variable domain reads EAQVTQNPRYLITVTGKKLTVTCSQNMNHEYMSWYRQDPGLGLRQIYYSMNVEVTDKGDVPEGYKVSRKEKRNFPLILESPSPNQTSLYFCASSSLGGKLFFGSGTQLSVL.

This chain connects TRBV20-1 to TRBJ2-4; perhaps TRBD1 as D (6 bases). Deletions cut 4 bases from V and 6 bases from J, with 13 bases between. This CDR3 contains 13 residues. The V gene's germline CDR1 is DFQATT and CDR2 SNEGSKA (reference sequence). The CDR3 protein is CSATGTPSNIQYF. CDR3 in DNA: TGCAGTGCTACCGGGACACCATCAAACATTCAGTACTTC.

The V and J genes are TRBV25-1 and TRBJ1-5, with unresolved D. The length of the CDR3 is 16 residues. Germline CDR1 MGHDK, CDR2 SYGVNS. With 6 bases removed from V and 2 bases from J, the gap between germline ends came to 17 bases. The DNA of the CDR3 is TGTGCCAGCAGCCCAGGAGGGTATATGGGCAATCAGCCCCAGCATTTT. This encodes CASSPGGYMGNQPQHF.

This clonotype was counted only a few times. CDR3 nucleotides: TGTGCCAGCAGTTTAGGTAGCGGGGGGGCAAATGAGCAGTTCTTC. As protein: CASSLGSGGANEQFF. The chain has TRBV12-3 or TRBV12-4 and TRBJ2-1, with 11 nucleotides matching TRBD2. The length of the CDR3 is 15 residues. V was clipped by 1 base and J by 7 bases; unmatched bases: 3.

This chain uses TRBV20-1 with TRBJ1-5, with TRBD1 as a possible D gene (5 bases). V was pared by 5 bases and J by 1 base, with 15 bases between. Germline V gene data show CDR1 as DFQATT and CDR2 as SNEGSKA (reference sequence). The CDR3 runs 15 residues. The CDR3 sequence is CSAVTGTVSNQPQHF. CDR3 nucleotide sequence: TGCAGTGCTGTTACCGGGACCGTCAGCAATCAGCCCCAGCATTTT.

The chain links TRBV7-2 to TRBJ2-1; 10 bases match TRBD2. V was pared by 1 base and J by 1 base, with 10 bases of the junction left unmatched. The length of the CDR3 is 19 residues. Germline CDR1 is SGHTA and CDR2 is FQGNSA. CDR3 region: CASSLVASGGVGSYNEQFF. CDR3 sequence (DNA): TGTGCCAGCAGCTTAGTGGCTAGCGGGGGAGTTGGGTCCTACAATGAGCAGTTCTTC.

In nucleotides, the CDR3 is TGTGCCAGCAGTTACGTCTCGACGTATGGCTACACCTTC. It encodes CASSYVSTYGYTF. The V and J genes are TRBV6-5 and TRBJ1-2, with no clear D. Germline values: CDR1 MNHEY, CDR2 SVGAGI. V lost 2 bases and J lost 5, with 9 bases in between. The CDR3 is made up of 13 amino acids.

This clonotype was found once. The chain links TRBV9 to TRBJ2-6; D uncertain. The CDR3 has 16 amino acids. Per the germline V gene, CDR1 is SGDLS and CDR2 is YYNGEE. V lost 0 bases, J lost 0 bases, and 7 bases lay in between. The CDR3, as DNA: TGTGCCAGCAGCGTAGCCTCCAGCTCTGGGGCCAACGTCCTGACTTTC. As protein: CASSVASSSGANVLTF.

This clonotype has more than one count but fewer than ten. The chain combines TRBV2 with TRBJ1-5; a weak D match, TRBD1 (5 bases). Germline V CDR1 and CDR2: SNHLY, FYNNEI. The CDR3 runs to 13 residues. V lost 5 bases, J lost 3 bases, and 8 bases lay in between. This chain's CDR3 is CASSRGLNQPQHF. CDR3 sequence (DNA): TGTGCCAGCAGTCGGGGACTCAATCAGCCCCAGCATTTT. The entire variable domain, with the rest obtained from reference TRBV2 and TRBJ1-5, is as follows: EPEVTQTPSHQVTQMGQEVILRCVPISNHLYFYWYRQILGQKVEFLVSFYNNEISEKSEIFDDQFSVERPDGSNFTLKIRSTKLEDSAMYFCASSRGLNQPQHFGDGTRLSIL.

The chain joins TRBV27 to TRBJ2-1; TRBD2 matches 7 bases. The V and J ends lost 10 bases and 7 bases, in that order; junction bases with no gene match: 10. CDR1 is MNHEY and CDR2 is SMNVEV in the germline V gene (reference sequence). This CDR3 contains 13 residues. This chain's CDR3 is CAITVPGGNEQFF. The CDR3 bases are TGTGCCATTACTGTACCCGGGGGGAATGAGCAGTTCTTC.

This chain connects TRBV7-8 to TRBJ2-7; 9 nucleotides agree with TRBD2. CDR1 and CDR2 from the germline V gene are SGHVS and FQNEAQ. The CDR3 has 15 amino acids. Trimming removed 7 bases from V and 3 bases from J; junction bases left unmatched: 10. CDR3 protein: CASNPGLALVYEQYF. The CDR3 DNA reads TGTGCCAGCAATCCGGGACTAGCTTTAGTCTACGAGCAGTACTTC.